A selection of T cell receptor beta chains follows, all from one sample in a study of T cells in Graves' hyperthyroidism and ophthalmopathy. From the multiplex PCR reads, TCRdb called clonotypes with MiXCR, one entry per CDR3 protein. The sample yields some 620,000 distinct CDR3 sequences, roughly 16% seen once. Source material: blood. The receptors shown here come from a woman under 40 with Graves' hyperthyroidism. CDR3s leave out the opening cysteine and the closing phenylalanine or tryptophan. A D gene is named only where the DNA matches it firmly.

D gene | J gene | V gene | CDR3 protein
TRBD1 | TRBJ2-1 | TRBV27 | ASSLQGEIYNEQF
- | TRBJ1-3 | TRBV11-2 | ASSLSGAGNTIY
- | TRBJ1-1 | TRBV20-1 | SAREGIVDTEAF
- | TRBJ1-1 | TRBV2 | ASSRTEAF
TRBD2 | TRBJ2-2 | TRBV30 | AWDAGDTGELF
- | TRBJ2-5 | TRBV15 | ATSKKLGQETQY
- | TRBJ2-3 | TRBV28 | ASSSITSTDTQY
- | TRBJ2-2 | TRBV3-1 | ASSQDQWGELF
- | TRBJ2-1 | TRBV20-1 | SASPGVEQF
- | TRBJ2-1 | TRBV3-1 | ASSRGAYNEQF
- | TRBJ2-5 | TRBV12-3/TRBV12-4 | ASSLGPHQETQY
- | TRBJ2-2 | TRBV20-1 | SARDRTRGLSRTGELF
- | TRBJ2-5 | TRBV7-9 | ASSRAGLETQY
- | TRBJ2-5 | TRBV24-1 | ATSVSARGLGETQY
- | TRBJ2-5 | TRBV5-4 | ASSLESRPGGETQY
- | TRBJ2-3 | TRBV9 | ASSVVGSYASTDTQY
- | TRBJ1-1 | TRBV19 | ASSTTRRGRENTEAF
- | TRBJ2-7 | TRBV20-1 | SARDNMYEQY
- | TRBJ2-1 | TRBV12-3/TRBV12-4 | ASRTGTEQF
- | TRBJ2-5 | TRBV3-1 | ASSPTSHRETQY
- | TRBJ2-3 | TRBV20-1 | SAGRDSSDTQY
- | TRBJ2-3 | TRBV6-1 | AVGGPQDTDTQY
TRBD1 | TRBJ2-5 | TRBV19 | ASSSPTGEQETQY
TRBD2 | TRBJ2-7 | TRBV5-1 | ASSFGGGGEQY
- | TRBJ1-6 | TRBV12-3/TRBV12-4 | ASSPTGPNSPLH
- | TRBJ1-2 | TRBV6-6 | ASSYSEVNYGYT
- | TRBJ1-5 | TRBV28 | ASSLGDRPDQPQH
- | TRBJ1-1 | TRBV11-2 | ASSLAPITPGF
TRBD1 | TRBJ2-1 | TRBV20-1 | SAPPGQGALADLYNEQF
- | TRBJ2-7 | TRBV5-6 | ASSLGTLGPGEQY
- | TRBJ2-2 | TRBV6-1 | ASSESRGSNTGELF
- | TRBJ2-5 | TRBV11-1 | ASSWAGNYQETQY
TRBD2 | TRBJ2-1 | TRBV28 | ASSFPTFGRDSYNEQF
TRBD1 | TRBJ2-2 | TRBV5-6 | ASSLMATGATGELF
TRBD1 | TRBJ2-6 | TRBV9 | ASSVGQGSGANVLT
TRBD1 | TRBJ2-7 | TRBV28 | ASNPTRDRAYEQY
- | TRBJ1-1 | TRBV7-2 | ASSLGRRNTEAF
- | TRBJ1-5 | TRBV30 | VWSVSNQPQH
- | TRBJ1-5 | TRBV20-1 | SATQGGRQPQH
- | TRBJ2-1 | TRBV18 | ASSPGTLHNEQF
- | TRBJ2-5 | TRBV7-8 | ASSLGAYTGYQETQY
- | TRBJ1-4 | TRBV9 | ASSVWGAPNEKLF
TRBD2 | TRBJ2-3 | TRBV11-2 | ASSWGLAGGHTDTQY
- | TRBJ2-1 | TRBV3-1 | ASSQTGARGGSYNEQF
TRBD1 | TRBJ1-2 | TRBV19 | ASRRRRQGNDGYT
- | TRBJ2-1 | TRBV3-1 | ASSQDSRNEQF
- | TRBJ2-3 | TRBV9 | ASSVRQAHTDTQY
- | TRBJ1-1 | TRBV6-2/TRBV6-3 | ATKPQGRGTEAF
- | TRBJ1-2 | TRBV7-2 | ASSFAGDYGYT
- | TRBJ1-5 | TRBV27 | ASTTGIQPQH
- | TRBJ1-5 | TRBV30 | AGGLSDGNQPQH